Presented here are 25 T cell receptor beta chains from one specimen sequenced in a study of T cell responses to AZD1222 COVID-19 vaccine. The assay was immunoSEQ multiplex PCR, and TCRdb's table has in-frame clones only and misses some. The repertoire consists of around 140,000 clones, with around nine tenths occurring once and the leading ten covering roughly 5%. The sample consisted of peripheral blood, taken on day 0 of AZD1222 vaccination. All receptors come from an adult in good health.

The gene calls are TRBV29-1 and TRBJ1-3, with unresolved D. Germline loops: CDR1 SQVTM, CDR2 ANQGSEA. Trimming took 6 bases from V and 0 from J, leaving 12 bases between them. This CDR3 comprises 14 residues. The DNA for the CDR3 is TGCAGCGTAGCAGCAGGATTCTCTGGAAACACCATATATTTT. Residues: CSVAAGFSGNTIYF.

This clone occurred once. The genes are TRBV5-1 and TRBJ1-1, with D possibly matching TRBD1 (5 bases). The germline gives CDR1 SGHRS, CDR2 YFSETQ. The CDR3 totals 15 residues. V lost 0 bases, J lost 6 bases, and 15 bases lay in between. The CDR3 protein is CASSLVWQGVSEAFF. In DNA form, the CDR3 reads TGCGCCAGCAGCTTGGTCTGGCAGGGAGTGTCTGAAGCTTTCTTT.

The chain has TRBV7-2 and TRBJ2-3; TRBD1 matches 11 bases. J gave up 4 bases and V 5 bases, and 14 bases lay outside the gene matches. CDR3 length: 18 amino acids. Germline lookup yields CDR1 SGHTA and CDR2 FQGNSA. The CDR3 is CASSRGTSDRGQSDTQYF. CDR3 bases: TGTGCCAGCAGCCGGGGGACGTCGGACAGGGGGCAATCAGATACGCAGTATTTT.

The CDR3 bases are TGTGCCAGCAGAAGTGCCTCGGGACAGGGGCGCGGCTACACCTTC. Amino acids: CASRSASGQGRGYTF. The chain combines TRBV28 with TRBJ1-2, with 10 bases that match TRBD1. CDR3 size: 15 residues. Germline CDR1 and CDR2: MDHEN and SYDVKM. The V gene end was trimmed by 6 bases and the J gene end by 8 bases; junction bases not matched to a gene: 12.

V and J are TRBV6-5 and TRBJ1-2; TRBD1 aligns across 8 bases. CDR1 MNHEY and CDR2 SVGAGI come from the germline V gene. The V gene end was trimmed by 8 bases and the J gene end by 11 bases; junction bases not matched to a gene: 13. The CDR3 contains 13 residues. The CDR3 DNA reads as TGTGCCAGCCTCCCGGACAGGGCCTCGTGGTACACCTTC. The encoded protein is CASLPDRASWYTF.

V and J are TRBV5-6 and TRBJ2-7; D is undetermined. CDR3 length: 15 amino acids. The V end lost 0 bases, the J end lost 4 bases, and 14 bases lay between the germline ends. Germline CDR1 reads SGHDT; CDR2 reads YYEEEE. CDR3 residues: CASSLAGRPPYEQYF. CDR3 bases: TGTGCCAGCAGCTTGGCGGGCAGGCCGCCTTACGAGCAGTACTTC. The full variable domain, in which reference TRBV5-6 and TRBJ2-7 provide the parts outside the CDR3, is DAGVTQSPTHLIKTRGQQVTLRCSPKSGHDTVSWYQQALGQGPQFIFQYYEEEERQRGNFPDRFSGHQFPNYSSELNVNALLLGDSALYLCASSLAGRPPYEQYFGPGTRLTVT.

This chain uses TRBV5-1 with TRBJ2-3; D gene uncertain. The V gene's germline CDR1 is SGHRS and CDR2 YFSETQ. The V end lost 0 bases, the J end lost 0 bases, and 11 bases lay between the germline ends. CDR3 size: 16 residues. The CDR3 coding sequence is TGCGCCAGCAGCTTGGCGGTCCTTACTAGCACAGATACGCAGTATTTT. Its translation: CASSLAVLTSTDTQYF. The full variable domain, its missing parts supplied by reference TRBV5-1 and TRBJ2-3, is KAGVTQTPRYLIKTRGQQVTLSCSPISGHRSVSWYQQTPGQGLQFLFEYFSETQRNKGNFPGRFSGRQFSNSRSEMNVSTLELGDSALYLCASSLAVLTSTDTQYFGPGTRLTVL.

V usage is TRBV4-2 and J usage is TRBJ1-2; D remains unclear. This CDR3 region has 12 residues. V was shortened by 0 bases and J by 7 bases, with 6 bases between the two germline ends. Germline V CDR1 and CDR2: LGHNA, YNFKEQ. The CDR3 protein is CASSQDWSGYTF. CDR3 DNA sequence: TGTGCCAGCAGCCAAGATTGGTCTGGCTACACCTTC.

V is TRBV5-1 and J is TRBJ2-7, with a tentative D call TRBD1 (5 bases). Looked up from germline, CDR1 is SGHRS and CDR2 is YFSETQ. V lost 0 bases and J 4 bases, leaving 11 bases between the germline ends. This CDR3 contains 14 residues. The CDR3 loop reads CASSLGQTWYEQYF. The CDR3, as DNA: TGCGCCAGCAGCTTGGGACAGACGTGGTACGAGCAGTACTTC.

The chain joins TRBV6-2 or TRBV6-3 to TRBJ2-1; a possible D gene is TRBD2 (6 bases). The CDR3 is 17 residues long. Trimming cost V 6 bases and J 5 bases, with 23 bases left between them. The V gene's germline CDR1 is MNHEY and CDR2 SVGEGT. This CDR3 is CASSPPWWGRIHNEQFF. The CDR3 bases are TGTGCCAGCAGCCCTCCTTGGTGGGGGAGGATCCACAATGAGCAGTTCTTC.

V is TRBV7-6 and J is TRBJ1-2; 7 nucleotides line up with TRBD1. The junction had 12 bases not matched to a gene; V was cut back by 4 bases and J by 7 bases. The germline V gene encodes CDR1 SGHVS and CDR2 FNYEAQ. CDR3 length equals 15 residues. The CDR3 nucleotides are TGTGCCAGCAGCTCCGACAGGGCGACGGTTTTTGGCTACACCTTC. Translated, it gives CASSSDRATVFGYTF.

The V gene is TRBV28, the J gene TRBJ1-2; D is uncertain. Germline V gene lookup returns CDR1 MDHEN and CDR2 SYDVKM. V was trimmed by 1 base and J by 0 bases, leaving 12 bases between them. CDR3 length: 16 residues. Here the CDR3 DNA reads TGTGCCAGCAGTTTATTGGCACCAGAGACTAACTATGGCTACACCTTC. Amino acid sequence: CASSLLAPETNYGYTF.

The J gene is TRBJ2-7, the V gene TRBV7-9; D is ambiguous. Germline values: CDR1 SEHNR, CDR2 FQNEAQ (reference sequence). This CDR3 has 12 residues. Trimming pared 0 bases from V and 6 bases from J, leaving 6 bases between. CDR3 in amino acids: CASSLAWGEQYF. The CDR3 nucleotides read TGTGCCAGCAGCTTAGCGTGGGGCGAGCAGTACTTC. Using reference TRBV7-9 and TRBJ2-7 for the parts outside the CDR3, the full variable domain is DTGVSQNPRHKITKRGQNVTFRCDPISEHNRLYWYRQTLGQGPEFLTYFQNEAQLEKSRLLSDRFSAERPKGSFSTLEIQRTEQGDSAMYLCASSLAWGEQYFGPGTRLTVT.

The J gene is TRBJ1-2, the V gene TRBV6-5, with no clear D. This CDR3 is 13 amino acids long. The V gene's germline CDR1 is MNHEY and CDR2 SVGAGI. Trimming cost V 4 bases and J 7 bases, with 13 bases left between them. CDR3 loop: CASSLRVFGGYTF. The CDR3 DNA reads TGTGCCAGCAGTTTAAGGGTATTCGGTGGCTACACCTTC.

With regard to this clone: In the same sample, other DNA sequences code for this CDR3. The chain combines TRBV3-1 (or the pseudogene TRBV3-2) with TRBJ2-7; 11 bases align to TRBD1. J was trimmed by 2 bases and V by 3 bases; bases with no gene match: 3. Germline CDR1 LGHDT, CDR2 YNNKEL (reference sequence). The CDR3 loop spans 15 amino acids. The CDR3 bases are TGTGCCAGCAGCCATGCGGGACAGGGGGCCTACGAGCAGTACTTC. This sequence encodes CASSHAGQGAYEQYF.

The table lists this clone with a count of one. The chain couples TRBV20-1 to TRBJ2-1; 10 bases align to TRBD2. CDR3 size: 15 residues. Germline V gene data show CDR1 as DFQATT and CDR2 as SNEGSKA (reference sequence). V lost 3 bases, J lost 7 bases, and 9 bases stayed unmatched. This CDR3 reads CSASAPSGSQNEQFF. CDR3 sequence (DNA): TGCAGTGCTAGTGCTCCTAGCGGGAGCCAGAATGAGCAGTTCTTC.

This clone has a single count. The chain uses TRBV6-5 and TRBJ1-2, with 11 nucleotides matching TRBD1. The CDR3 consists of 15 residues. Trimming at V came to 6 bases and at J to 7 bases, leaving 10 bases not matched to a gene. The germline V gene has CDR1 MNHEY and CDR2 SVGAGI. As DNA, the CDR3 is TGTGCCAGCAGCTGGACCGGGACAGGGGGTTTTGGCTACACCTTC. Its translation: CASSWTGTGGFGYTF.

The V call is TRBV5-1, the J call TRBJ2-7; TRBD1 matches at 8 bases. The V gene's germline CDR1 is SGHRS and CDR2 YFSETQ. CDR3 length equals 14 residues. J lost 3 bases, V lost 4 bases, and 6 bases had no gene match. CDR3 region: CASSPDRAFYEQYF. As DNA, the CDR3 is TGCGCCAGCAGCCCGGACAGGGCTTTCTACGAGCAGTACTTC.

The chain joins TRBV7-8 to TRBJ2-5; D perhaps matches TRBD1 (6 bases). This CDR3 has 15 residues. Trimming took 5 bases from V and 2 from J, leaving 15 bases between them. CDR1 SGHVS and CDR2 FQNEAQ come from the germline V gene. CDR3 bases: TGTGCCAGCAGCCTCCGCCGGGACAATCAAGAGACCCAGTACTTC. It codes for CASSLRRDNQETQYF.

The rearrangement links TRBV6-6 to TRBJ2-7, with D perhaps assigned TRBD1 or TRBD2 (5 bases each). Trimming shortened V by 3 bases and J by 3 bases, and 9 bases separated the two germline ends. The CDR3 runs 13 residues. Germline CDR1 is MNHNY and CDR2 is SVGAGI (reference sequence). This chain's CDR3 is CASSYGGNYEQYF. CDR3 in DNA: TGTGCCAGCAGTTATGGGGGTAACTACGAGCAGTACTTC.

The gene calls are TRBV7-9 and TRBJ1-1, with a tentative D call TRBD1 (6 bases). The CDR3 runs 14 residues. Germline CDR1 SEHNR, CDR2 FQNEAQ (reference sequence). V shed 5 bases and J shed 3 bases, with 13 bases lying between them. This CDR3 is CASSRYREDTEAFF. The CDR3 nucleotides read TGTGCCAGCAGCCGATACAGGGAGGACACTGAAGCTTTCTTT.

The rearrangement joins TRBV29-1 to TRBJ2-1, with D hard to call. V lost 4 bases, J lost 5 bases, and 15 bases lay in between. CDR3 length: 14 amino acids. Per the germline V gene, CDR1 is SQVTM and CDR2 is ANQGSEA. The CDR3 DNA sequence: TGCAGCGTTGGTGGGCTCCATTGGGACAATGAGCAGTTCTTC. It is translated as CSVGGLHWDNEQFF.

Here the CDR3 reads CASSLAFGGAGKGETQYF. The CDR3 nucleotides read TGTGCCAGCAGCTTAGCTTTCGGAGGGGCAGGGAAGGGAGAGACCCAGTACTTC. This chain uses TRBV7-9 with TRBJ2-5; weak D call: TRBD2 (6 bases). V lost 0 bases and J lost 4, with 21 bases in between. This CDR3 comprises 18 residues. CDR1 is SEHNR, CDR2 FQNEAQ, per germline (reference sequence).

The chain joins TRBV5-6 to TRBJ2-1; D remains ambiguous. V lost 0 bases, J lost 6 bases, and 10 bases lay in between. CDR3 length equals 14 residues. Germline V CDR1 and CDR2: SGHDT, YYEEEE. CDR3 amino acids: CASSLGNSLNEQFF. The DNA of the CDR3 is TGTGCCAGCAGCTTGGGTAACTCCCTCAATGAGCAGTTCTTC.

The chain links TRBV28 to TRBJ2-2; D might be TRBD1 (5 bases). V lost 11 bases and J lost 0, with 10 bases in between. Germline V gene data show CDR1 as MDHEN and CDR2 as SYDVKM. The CDR3 covers 13 residues. CDR3 DNA sequence: TGTGCCGGACAAAACGCGAACACCGGGGAGCTGTTTTTT. Its protein product is CAGQNANTGELFF.